These T cell receptor beta chains were read from a single sample in a study of identical twins. TCRdb called the 5' RACE reads again in MiXCR, with one record for every CDR3 protein. The sample lists 1.5 million to 2 million distinct CDR3 sequences; under 35% were seen once. The sample consisted of cord blood. All receptors come from a newborn girl in good health. The CDR3 runs from the conserved cysteine through the conserved F or W. Fields, in order: D gene, J gene, clone size, V gene, CDR3 DNA, CDR3 protein. A D gene is named only where the DNA matches it firmly. Size is stated for part of the rows, as once, few or many counts, or as a class when the clone is expanded.

TRBD1,TRBJ1-2,NA,TRBV16,TGTGCCAGCAGCCAATCAGGACAGGGGGCCATCTATGGCTACACCTTC,CASSQSGQGAIYGYTF
NA,TRBJ2-7,NA,TRBV6-1,TGTGCCAGCAGTGAGTCGGCAGGGGCCTACGAGCAGTACTTC,CASSESAGAYEQYF
TRBD1,TRBJ2-2,NA,TRBV7-6,TGTGCCAGCAGCTTAGGGACAGGGATTACCGGGGAGCTGTTTTTT,CASSLGTGITGELFF
NA,TRBJ1-2,NA,TRBV5-1,TGCGCCAGCAGCTTGGTCTCCCCGGGGGCGGCCTATGGCTACACCTTC,CASSLVSPGAAYGYTF
NA,TRBJ2-3,NA,TRBV10-3,TGTGCCATCAGCTATGACAAGGATACGCAGTATTTT,CAISYDKDTQYF
TRBD1,TRBJ2-3,few,TRBV5-1,TGCGCCAGCAAATACCGGGACAGGGACACAGATACGCAGTATTTT,CASKYRDRDTDTQYF
NA,TRBJ1-4,few,TRBV25-1,TGTGCCAGCAGTGAGGGGGGATCCGTTGAAAAACTGTTTTTT,CASSEGGSVEKLFF
NA,TRBJ2-3,NA,TRBV7-2,TGTGCCAGCAGCCCAGCCTCATCAGATACGCAGTATTTT,CASSPASSDTQYF
TRBD1,TRBJ2-3,few,TRBV5-1,TGTGCCAGCAGTCCCGGGACAGGGGGGAGAGATACGCAGTATTTT,CASSPGTGGRDTQYF
NA,TRBJ2-7,NA,TRBV29-1,TGCAGCGTTGATCTAGTCGGGGGATGGAACTACGAGCAGTACTTC,CSVDLVGGWNYEQYF
TRBD2,TRBJ2-1,NA,TRBV20-1,TGCAGTGCTAAAGTGGGAGCGGGAGTTAAGGAGCAGTTCTTC,CSAKVGAGVKEQFF
NA,TRBJ1-6,NA,TRBV5-1,TGCGCCAGCAGCAAACAGGGATCACCCCTCCACTTT,CASSKQGSPLHF
NA,TRBJ2-3,NA,TRBV12-3/TRBV12-4,TGTGCCTGCTTCGAGACGGGGCTTAGCGCAGATACGCAATATTTT,CACFETGLSADTQYF
NA,TRBJ2-1,many,TRBV29-1,TGCAGCGTCCTGGAATACAATGAGCAGTTCTTC,CSVLEYNEQFF
NA,TRBJ2-7,once,TRBV3-1,TGTGCCAGCAGCGAACGACTAAACAATGAGCAGTACTTC,CASSERLNNEQYF
NA,TRBJ2-7,few,TRBV5-1,TGCGCCAGCAGCTTGCTAACAGTCGAAGAGCCCCCCCAGTACTTC,CASSLLTVEEPPQYF